This TCR beta chain was recorded in a study of OX40 agonist ivuxolimab in advanced cancers. Regarding the study as a whole: Antigen specificity was not determined for the expanded peripheral T cells. Those patients achieving a partial response at 0.1-3.0 mg/kg showed among the lowest clonal expansion.

Assay: immunoSEQ multiplex PCR; the TCRdb copy retains only in-frame clones and omits some. In the table there are about 70,000 clones, 80% to 90% of which are singletons. For this clone: Its matching antigen is unknown.

The input for sequencing was CD4+ or CD8+ T cells sorted from blood, taken in a trial of the OX40 agonist ivuxolimab. The receptor's source is an adult with an advanced solid tumor such as melanoma, head and neck, liver or kidney cancer.

The CDR3 spells CSVEASYEQYF. DNA of the CDR3: TGCAGCGTTGAAGCCAGCTACGAGCAGTACTTC. The V and J genes are TRBV29-1 and TRBJ2-7; D is unclear. The germline V gene encodes CDR1 SQVTM and CDR2 ANQGSEA. The V gene lost 1 base and the J gene lost 3 bases, with 4 bases spanning the gap. CDR3 length: 11 residues.